Below, 2 T cell receptor beta chains from the same sample are listed, as sequenced in a study of cytomegalovirus exposure and HLA in healthy donors. It was with 60 Vbeta and 13 Jbeta primers that the PCR ran. TCRdb's copy holds only in-frame clones and misses some; the assay was immunoSEQ multiplex PCR. Among roughly 120,000 clones listed, 82% were seen once. The sample taken for sequencing was PBMCs. The receptors shown here come from a male donor in good health and CMV-seropositive.

The chain joins TRBV28 to TRBJ1-2; the D is unclear. Between the trimmed V and J ends, which lost 1 base and 3 bases, there was a span of 6 bases. This CDR3 is built from 13 residues. Germline V gene data show CDR1 as MDHEN and CDR2 as SYDVKM. The CDR3 reads CASSLSGYYGYTF. The CDR3 nucleotides are TGTGCCAGCAGTTTATCAGGATACTATGGCTACACCTTC.

This clone was counted a few times. An end of the junction differs from the germline gene, which may be a read error. This chain links TRBV7-9 with TRBJ1-5; D is perhaps TRBD1 (6 bases). The germline gives CDR1 SEHNR, CDR2 FQNEAQ (reference sequence). CDR3 length equals 14 residues. CDR3 bases: TGTTCCAGCAGCTTAGGGGGGGGCAATCAGCCCCAGCATTTT. Translating it yields CSSSLGGGNQPQHF.